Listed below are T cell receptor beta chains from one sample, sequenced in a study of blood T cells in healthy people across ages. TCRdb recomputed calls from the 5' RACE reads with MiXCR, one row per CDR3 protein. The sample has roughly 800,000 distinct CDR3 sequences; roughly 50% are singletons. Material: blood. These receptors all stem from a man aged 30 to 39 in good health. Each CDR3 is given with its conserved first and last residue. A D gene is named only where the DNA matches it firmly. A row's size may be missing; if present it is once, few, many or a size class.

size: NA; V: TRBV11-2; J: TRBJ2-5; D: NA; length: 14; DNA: TGTGCCAGCAGCTTAACGCCCTCCCAAGAGACCCAGTACTTC; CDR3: CASSLTPSQETQYF
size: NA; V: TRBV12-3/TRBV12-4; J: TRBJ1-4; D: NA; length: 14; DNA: TGTGCCAGCAGTTTAAGGGCAGCTAATGAAAAACTGTTTTTT; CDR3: CASSLRAANEKLFF
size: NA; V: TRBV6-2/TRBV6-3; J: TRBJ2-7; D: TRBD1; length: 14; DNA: TGTGCCAGCAGCCTACGGGACAGGGATTCCGAGCAGTACTTC; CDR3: CASSLRDRDSEQYF
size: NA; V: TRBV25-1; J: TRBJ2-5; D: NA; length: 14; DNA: TGTGCCAGCAGTGAATTAGGTAGCATGGAGACCCAGTACTTC; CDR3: CASSELGSMETQYF
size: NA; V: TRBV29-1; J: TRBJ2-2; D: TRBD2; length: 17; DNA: TGCAGCGTTAAGGCCGAGGGACTAGCGGGGGACACCGGGGAGCTGTTTTTT; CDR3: CSVKAEGLAGDTGELFF
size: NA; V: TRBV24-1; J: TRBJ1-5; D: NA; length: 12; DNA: TGTGCCACCAGTGAGGGGACTCAGCCCCAGCATTTT; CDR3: CATSEGTQPQHF
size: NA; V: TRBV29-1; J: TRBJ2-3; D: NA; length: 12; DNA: TGCAGCGCGTCAGATAGCAATCAGCCCCAGTATTTT; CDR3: CSASDSNQPQYF
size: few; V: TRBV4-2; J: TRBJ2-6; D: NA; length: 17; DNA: TGTGCCAGCAGCCAAGTGGGGGCGGTATCTGGGGCCAACGTCCTGACTTTC; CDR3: CASSQVGAVSGANVLTF
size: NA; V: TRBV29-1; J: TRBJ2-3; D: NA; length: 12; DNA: TGCAGCGTGGGGGCGCCGCTAGATACGCAGTATTTT; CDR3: CSVGAPLDTQYF
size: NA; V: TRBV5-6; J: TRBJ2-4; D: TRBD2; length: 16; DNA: TGTGCCAGCAGCTTCCGAAAGGGGACTAACTACAATGAGCAGTACTTC; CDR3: CASSFRKGTNYNEQYF
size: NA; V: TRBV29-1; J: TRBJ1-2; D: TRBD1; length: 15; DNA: TGCAGCGTTTTAGACAGGGGAGATATGGGCCGTGGCTACACCTTC; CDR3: CSVLDRGDMGRGYTF
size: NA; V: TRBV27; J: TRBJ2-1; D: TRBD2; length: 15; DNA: TGTGCCAGCAGTTACCTAGCGGGGGGCCAAGAGACCCAGTTCTTC; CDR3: CASSYLAGGQETQFF
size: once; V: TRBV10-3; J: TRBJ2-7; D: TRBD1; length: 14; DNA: TGTGCCATCAGTCCGGGACAGGGGACTTACGAGCAGTACTTC; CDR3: CAISPGQGTYEQYF
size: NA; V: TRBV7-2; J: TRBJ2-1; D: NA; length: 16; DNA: TGTGCCAGCAGCCCGATAGCGGCGATTTTCTACAATGAGCAGTTCTTC; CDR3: CASSPIAAIFYNEQFF
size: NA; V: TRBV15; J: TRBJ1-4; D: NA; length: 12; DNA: TGTGCCACCAGCAGCACGACAGCGAAACTGTTTTTT; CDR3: CATSSTTAKLFF
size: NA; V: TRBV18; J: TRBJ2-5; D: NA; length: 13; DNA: TGTGCCAGCTCACCAGATGTAGTGGAGACCCAGTACTTC; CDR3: CASSPDVVETQYF